These T cell receptor beta chains were read from a single sample in a study of CD8 T cells in Susac syndrome. Each CDR3 protein is one row after TCRdb ran MiXCR on the immunoSEQ multiplex PCR reads. The sample lists around 170,000 distinct CDR3 sequences; approximately 94% were seen once. Source material: CD4+ T cells from PBMCs. The receptor set was obtained from a human donor with Susac syndrome. Each CDR3 is given with its conserved first and last residue. Each record gives: V gene, clone size, D gene, J gene, CDR3 protein, CDR3 DNA. D genes are given only for firm matches. A clone size is listed for some rows: how often the clone was seen (once, few, many), or a class if it is expanded.

TRBV3-1,.,.,TRBJ2-1,CASSQNPAPHNEQFF,TGTGCCAGCAGCCAGAATCCCGCACCGCACAATGAGCAGTTCTTC
TRBV5-1,.,.,TRBJ2-5,CASSSSEGMETQYF,TGCGCCAGCAGCTCCTCGGAGGGGATGGAGACCCAGTACTTC
TRBV7-2,.,.,TRBJ1-1,CASSLAWGDHTEAFF,TGTGCCAGCAGCTTAGCTTGGGGGGATCACACTGAAGCTTTCTTT
TRBV9,.,TRBD1,TRBJ2-5,CASSVAPPGTGEETQYF,TGTGCCAGCAGCGTAGCTCCACCAGGGACAGGGGAAGAGACCCAGTACTTC
TRBV3-1,once,.,TRBJ1-2,CASSQNAGHYTF,TGTGCCAGCAGCCAGAATGCAGGACACTACACCTTC
TRBV5-6,.,.,TRBJ2-7,CASRGSGRDEQYF,TGTGCCAGCAGAGGCTCAGGACGGGACGAGCAGTACTTC
TRBV7-6,.,TRBD1,TRBJ2-3,CASSQQGETDTQYF,TGTGCCAGCAGCCAACAGGGGGAGACAGATACGCAGTATTTT
TRBV29-1,.,.,TRBJ2-7,CSALLAYEQYF,TGCAGCGCCCTGCTAGCCTACGAGCAGTACTTC
TRBV29-1,.,.,TRBJ1-2,CSFTLGEGRNYGYTF,TGCAGCTTCACATTGGGAGAGGGACGGAACTATGGCTACACCTTC
TRBV3-1,.,.,TRBJ1-2,CASSLKGTEQGYTF,TGTGCCAGCAGCCTTAAAGGGACGGAGCAAGGCTACACCTTC
TRBV28,.,.,TRBJ1-2,CATAGRTYGYTF,TGTGCCACCGCGGGACGGACCTATGGCTACACCTTC
TRBV15,.,TRBD2,TRBJ2-3,CATSRGLAGEGTDTQYF,TGTGCCACCAGCAGAGGTCTAGCGGGGGAAGGCACAGATACGCAGTATTTT
TRBV30,.,.,TRBJ1-3,CAWSVGPVGNTIYF,TGTGCCTGGAGTGTAGGGCCAGTTGGAAACACCATATATTTT
TRBV4-1,.,.,TRBJ1-1,CASSQGFLGSEAFF,TGCGCCAGCAGCCAAGGATTCCTGGGGTCTGAAGCTTTCTTT
TRBV6-6,.,.,TRBJ1-2,CASSYSTGTLVYGYTF,TGTGCCAGCAGTTACTCAACCGGGACCCTGGTCTATGGCTACACCTTC
TRBV20-1,.,.,TRBJ1-1,CSARGSRGGRAFF,TGCAGTGCTAGAGGTTCCAGGGGAGGGAGGGCTTTCTTT
TRBV5-1,.,.,TRBJ1-4,CASSTSIQGGNEKLFF,TGCGCCAGCAGCACGTCAATTCAAGGAGGGAATGAAAAACTGTTTTTT
TRBV10-2,.,TRBD2,TRBJ2-1,CASSDKGTSGYNEQFF,TGCGCCAGCAGTGATAAAGGGACTAGCGGATACAATGAGCAGTTCTTC
TRBV19,once,.,TRBJ2-1,CASSISYNEQFF,TGTGCCAGTAGTATTTCCTACAATGAGCAGTTCTTC
TRBV2,.,.,TRBJ2-7,CASRRAGSSYEQYF,TGTGCCAGCAGGAGGGCGGGGAGCTCCTACGAGCAGTACTTC
TRBV19,.,TRBD1,TRBJ1-3,CASRGQAISGNTIYF,TGTGCCAGTAGGGGACAGGCCATCTCTGGAAACACCATATATTTT
TRBV6-5,.,.,TRBJ1-1,CASRLDRSNTEAFF,TGTGCCAGCAGACTAGACCGATCGAACACTGAAGCTTTCTTT
TRBV30,.,.,TRBJ2-1,CAWRSRWGTEQFF,TGTGCCTGGAGGTCCAGGTGGGGGACTGAGCAGTTCTTC
TRBV7-2,.,.,TRBJ2-1,CASSSRYNEQFF,TGTGCCAGCAGCTCACGATACAATGAGCAGTTCTTC
TRBV4-2,.,.,TRBJ1-6,CASSQTEGNSPLHF,TGTGCCAGCAGCCAAACTGAGGGAAATTCACCCCTCCACTTT
TRBV2,.,.,TRBJ1-2,CASGTLYGYTF,TGTGCCAGCGGAACCCTGTATGGCTACACCTTC
TRBV20-1,.,.,TRBJ1-5,CSARPPDRYNQPQHF,TGCAGTGCTAGACCTCCGGACCGCTACAATCAGCCCCAGCATTTT
TRBV20-1,.,.,TRBJ1-4,CSARDLTGSFEKLFF,TGCAGTGCTAGAGACCTGACAGGCAGTTTCGAAAAACTGTTTTTT
TRBV9,.,.,TRBJ2-2,CASSVSNAGELFF,TGTGCCAGCAGCGTATCGAACGCCGGGGAGCTGTTTTTT
TRBV20-1,once,TRBD1,TRBJ2-3,CSARAGDRSTDTQYF,TGCAGTGCTAGAGCGGGGGACAGGAGCACAGATACGCAGTATTTT
TRBV9,.,TRBD1,TRBJ2-2,CASSTGTANTGELFF,TGTGCCAGCAGCACCGGGACAGCGAACACCGGGGAGCTGTTTTTT
TRBV3-1,.,.,TRBJ1-6,CASSQGSPLHF,TGTGCCAGCAGCCAGGGCTCACCCCTCCACTTT
TRBV10-3,.,.,TRBJ1-2,CAISEQGGDYGYTF,TGTGCCATCAGCGAACAGGGTGGAGACTATGGCTACACCTTC
TRBV10-3,.,TRBD2,TRBJ2-5,CAISDRTSGGEGTQYF,TGTGCCATCAGTGACCGGACTAGCGGGGGGGAAGGGACCCAGTACTTC
TRBV2,.,TRBD2,TRBJ2-3,CASRARLAGGPSDTQYF,TGTGCCAGCCGTGCACGATTAGCGGGGGGGCCGTCAGATACGCAGTATTTT
TRBV6-5,.,TRBD2,TRBJ2-1,CASSYYHPSTSFNEQFF,TGTGCCAGCAGTTACTACCACCCCTCGACTAGCTTCAATGAGCAGTTCTTC
TRBV11-1,.,TRBD1,TRBJ1-2,CASSHQGTEYGYTF,TGTGCCAGCAGCCACCAGGGGACAGAATATGGCTACACCTTC
TRBV7-2,.,.,TRBJ2-3,CASSLEPSSDTQYF,TGTGCCAGCAGCTTAGAACCTAGCTCAGATACGCAGTATTTT
TRBV18,.,.,TRBJ2-5,CASSLDPGETQYF,TGTGCCAGCTCACTCGACCCGGGAGAGACCCAGTACTTC
TRBV12-3/TRBV12-4,few,.,TRBJ1-1,CASSPQLNTEAFF,TGTGCCAGCAGTCCTCAGTTGAACACTGAAGCTTTCTTT
TRBV2,once,.,TRBJ1-5,CASTQYSNQPQHF,TGTGCCAGCACACAGTATAGCAATCAGCCCCAGCATTTT
TRBV3-1,.,.,TRBJ1-4,CASSRNDKLGLFF,TGTGCCAGCAGCCGAAATGACAAACTCGGACTGTTTTTT